The present T cell receptor beta chain was sequenced within a study of T cells in Graves' hyperthyroidism and ophthalmopathy. TCR beta CDR3 regions were amplified from RNA. An initial round of RT-PCR targeting the TCR CDR3 relied on the HTBI primer set. TCRdb re-called the multiplex PCR reads through MiXCR, storing one row per CDR3 protein. The data show more than 500,000 distinct CDR3 sequences, roughly 15% seen once. Trimming removed 6 bases from V and 3 bases from J; junction bases left unmatched: 7. This CDR3 has 15 amino acids. Looked up from germline, CDR1 is SGHTA and CDR2 is FQGNSA. The J gene is TRBJ1-1, the V gene TRBV7-2, with 10 bases matching TRBD1. The sample was blood. The TCR was taken from a woman in her thirties with Graves' ophthalmopathy. The CDR3 region is CASSAGTGVYTEAFF. The CDR3 nucleotides read TGTGCCAGCAGTGCAGGGACAGGGGTTTACACTGAAGCTTTCTTT.